This entry features one T cell receptor beta chain sequence. Other DNA sequences from this sample encode an identical CDR3 as well. Germline CDR1 SNHLY, CDR2 FYNNEI. The V end was cut by 3 bases, the J end by 0 bases, with 8 bases between. This CDR3 spans 14 amino acids. This entry comes from a study of shared clonotypes between healthy human individuals. The naive CD8 fraction comprised CD45RO-negative cells positively selected for CCR7 and excluded terminally differentiated effector memory CD45RA+ cells. Repertoires were generated with immunoSEQ multiplex PCR, while TCRdb's copy carries only in-frame clones and drops some. The table shows some 2.1 million clones, with 85% to 95% occurring only once.

V usage is TRBV2 and J usage is TRBJ1-1, with D hard to call. The sequencing sample was made of naive CD8+ T cells sorted from blood. This sequence was found in a man younger than 35 in good health. Here the CDR3 reads CASSEGRMNTEAFF. The CDR3 coding sequence is TGTGCCAGCAGTGAGGGCAGAATGAACACTGAAGCTTTCTTT.